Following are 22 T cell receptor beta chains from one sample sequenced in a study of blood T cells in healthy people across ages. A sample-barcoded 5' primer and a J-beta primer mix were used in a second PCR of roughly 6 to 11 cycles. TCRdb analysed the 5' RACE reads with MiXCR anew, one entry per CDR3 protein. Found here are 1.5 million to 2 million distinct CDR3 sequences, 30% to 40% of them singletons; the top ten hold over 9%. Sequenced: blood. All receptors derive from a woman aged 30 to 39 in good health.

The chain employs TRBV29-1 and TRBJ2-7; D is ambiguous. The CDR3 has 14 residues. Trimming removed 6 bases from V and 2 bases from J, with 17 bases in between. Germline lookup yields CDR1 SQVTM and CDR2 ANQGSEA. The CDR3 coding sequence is TGCAGCGTCGGAGAGACGGGTGGAACCTACGAGCAGTACTTC. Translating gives CSVGETGGTYEQYF.

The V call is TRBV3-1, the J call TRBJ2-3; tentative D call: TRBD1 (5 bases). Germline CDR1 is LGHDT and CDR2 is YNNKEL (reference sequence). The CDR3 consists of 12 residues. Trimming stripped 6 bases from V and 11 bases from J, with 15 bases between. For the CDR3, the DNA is TGTGCCAGCAGTCAGGGCCCTGGTGGGCAGTATTTT. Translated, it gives CASSQGPGGQYF.

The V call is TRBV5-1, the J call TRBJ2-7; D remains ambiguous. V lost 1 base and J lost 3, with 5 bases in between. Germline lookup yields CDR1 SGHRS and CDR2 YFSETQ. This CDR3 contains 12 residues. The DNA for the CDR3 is TGCGCCAGCAGCTTGATGGACTACGAGCAGTACTTC. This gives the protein CASSLMDYEQYF.

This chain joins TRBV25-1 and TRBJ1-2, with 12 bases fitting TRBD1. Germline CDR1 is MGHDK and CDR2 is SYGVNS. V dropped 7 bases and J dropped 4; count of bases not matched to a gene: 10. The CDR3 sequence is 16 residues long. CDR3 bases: TGTGCCAGCACGTCCGGGACAGGGGGCGCCGGCTATGGCTACACCTTC. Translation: CASTSGTGGAGYGYTF.

The CDR3 is CASSVGRVYDEQYF. CDR3 DNA: TGTGCCAGCAGCGTAGGCAGGGTGTACGACGAGCAGTACTTC. The chain joins TRBV9 to TRBJ2-4; the D gene is possibly TRBD1 (5 bases). TRBJ2-7 explains the end of the DNA better; the J call may be wrong. CDR1 and CDR2 (germline): SGDLS, YYNGEE. The CDR3 covers 14 residues.

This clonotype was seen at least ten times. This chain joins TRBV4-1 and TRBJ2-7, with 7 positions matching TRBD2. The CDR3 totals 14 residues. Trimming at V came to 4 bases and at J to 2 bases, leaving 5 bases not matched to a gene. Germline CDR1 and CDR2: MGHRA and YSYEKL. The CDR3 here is CASSRSGKPYEQYF. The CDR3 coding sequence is TGCGCCAGCAGCCGAAGCGGGAAGCCCTACGAGCAGTACTTC.

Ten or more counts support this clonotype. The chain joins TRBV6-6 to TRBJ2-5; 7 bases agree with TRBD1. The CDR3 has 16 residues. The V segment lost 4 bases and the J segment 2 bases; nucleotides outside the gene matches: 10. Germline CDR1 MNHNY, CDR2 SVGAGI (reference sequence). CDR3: CASSLSGTVGQETQYF. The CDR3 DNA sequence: TGTGCCAGCAGTTTATCCGGGACAGTGGGGCAAGAGACCCAGTACTTC.

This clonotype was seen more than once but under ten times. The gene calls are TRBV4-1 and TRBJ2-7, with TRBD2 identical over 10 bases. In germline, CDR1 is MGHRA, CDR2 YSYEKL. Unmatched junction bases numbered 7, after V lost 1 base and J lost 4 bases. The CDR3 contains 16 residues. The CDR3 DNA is TGCGCCAGCAGCCAAGGTCCTAGCGGGAGTGGTTACGAGCAGTACTTC. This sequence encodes CASSQGPSGSGYEQYF.

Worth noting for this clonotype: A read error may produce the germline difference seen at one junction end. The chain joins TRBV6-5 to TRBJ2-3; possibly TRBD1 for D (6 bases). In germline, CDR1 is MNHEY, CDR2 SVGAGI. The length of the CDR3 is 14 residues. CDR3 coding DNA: TGTGCCAGCAGCAAACAGGGAGTCACAGGTACGCAGTATTTT. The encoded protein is CASSKQGVTGTQYF.

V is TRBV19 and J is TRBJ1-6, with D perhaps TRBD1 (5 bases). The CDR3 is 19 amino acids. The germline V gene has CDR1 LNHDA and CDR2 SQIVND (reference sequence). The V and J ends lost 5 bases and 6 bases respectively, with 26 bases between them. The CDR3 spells CASSAESQRPGAFNSPLHF. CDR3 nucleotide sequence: TGTGCCAGTAGTGCGGAGAGCCAGCGTCCTGGGGCGTTTAATTCACCCCTCCACTTT.

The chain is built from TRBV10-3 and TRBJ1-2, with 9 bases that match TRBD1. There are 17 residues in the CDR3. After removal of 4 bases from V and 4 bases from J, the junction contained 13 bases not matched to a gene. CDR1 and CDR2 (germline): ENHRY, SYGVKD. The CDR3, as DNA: TGTGCCATCAGTGTCGCCCGGGACAGGGATCCTAGCTATGGCTACACCTTC. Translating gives CAISVARDRDPSYGYTF.

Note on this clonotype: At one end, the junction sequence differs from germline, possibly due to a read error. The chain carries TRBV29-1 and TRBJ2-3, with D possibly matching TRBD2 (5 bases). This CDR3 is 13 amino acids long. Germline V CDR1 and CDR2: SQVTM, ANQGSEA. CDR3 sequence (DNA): TGCGGCGTTGAAGACTACCCCACAGATACGCAGTATTTT. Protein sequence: CGVEDYPTDTQYF.

CDR3 region: CASSLYREVETQYF. The CDR3 nucleotides are TGTGCCAGCAGTCTCTACAGGGAGGTCGAGACCCAGTACTTC. The genes are TRBV28 and TRBJ2-5; D may be TRBD1 or TRBD2 (6 bases each). The CDR3 spans 14 residues. The V end was cut by 5 bases, the J end by 5 bases, with 15 bases between. The germline V gene encodes CDR1 MDHEN and CDR2 SYDVKM.

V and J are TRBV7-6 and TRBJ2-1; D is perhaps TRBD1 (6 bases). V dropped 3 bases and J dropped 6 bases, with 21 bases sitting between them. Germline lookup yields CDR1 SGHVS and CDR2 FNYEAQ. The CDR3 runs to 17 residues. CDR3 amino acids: CASSFPSGASKINEQFF. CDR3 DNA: TGTGCCAGCAGCTTTCCCTCAGGGGCCTCTAAGATCAATGAGCAGTTCTTC.

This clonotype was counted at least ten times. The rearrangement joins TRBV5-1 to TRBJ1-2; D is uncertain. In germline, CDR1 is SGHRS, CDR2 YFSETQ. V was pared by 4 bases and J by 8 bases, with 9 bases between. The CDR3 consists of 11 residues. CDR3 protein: CASSATEGYTF. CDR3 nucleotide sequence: TGCGCCAGCAGCGCCACGGAAGGCTACACCTTC.

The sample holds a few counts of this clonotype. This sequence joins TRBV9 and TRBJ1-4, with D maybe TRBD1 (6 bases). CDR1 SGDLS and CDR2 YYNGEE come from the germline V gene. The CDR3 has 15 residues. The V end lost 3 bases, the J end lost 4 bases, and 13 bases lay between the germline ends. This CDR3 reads CASSARQAINEKLFF. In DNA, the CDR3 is TGTGCCAGCAGCGCGCGACAGGCCATTAATGAAAAACTGTTTTTT.

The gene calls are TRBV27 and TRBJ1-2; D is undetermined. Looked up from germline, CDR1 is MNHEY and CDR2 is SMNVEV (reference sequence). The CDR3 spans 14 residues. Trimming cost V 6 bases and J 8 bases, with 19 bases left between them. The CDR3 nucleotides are TGTGCCAGCAGGGAACACAGCGCCGGTCTAGGCTACACCTTC. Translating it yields CASREHSAGLGYTF.

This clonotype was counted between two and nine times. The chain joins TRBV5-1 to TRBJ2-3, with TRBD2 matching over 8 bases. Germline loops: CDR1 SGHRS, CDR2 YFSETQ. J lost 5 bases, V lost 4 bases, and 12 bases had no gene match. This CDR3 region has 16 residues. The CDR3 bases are TGCGCCAGCAGCCCCCCGGAAGCGGGAGAACGAGATACGCAGTATTTT. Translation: CASSPPEAGERDTQYF.

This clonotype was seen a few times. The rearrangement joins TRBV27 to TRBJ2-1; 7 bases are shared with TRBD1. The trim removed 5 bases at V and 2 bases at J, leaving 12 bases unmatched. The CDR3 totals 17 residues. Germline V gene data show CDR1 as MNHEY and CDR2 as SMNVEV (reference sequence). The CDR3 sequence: CASSIQQGEVPYNEQFF. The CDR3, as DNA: TGTGCCAGCAGTATACAGCAGGGGGAAGTTCCCTACAATGAGCAGTTCTTC.

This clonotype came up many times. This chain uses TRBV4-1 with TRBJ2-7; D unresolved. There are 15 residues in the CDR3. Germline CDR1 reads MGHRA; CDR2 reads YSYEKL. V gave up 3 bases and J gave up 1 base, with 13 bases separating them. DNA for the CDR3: TGCGCCAGCAGCCAGGAAAATGGAGCGTCCTACGAGCAGTACTTC. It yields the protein CASSQENGASYEQYF.

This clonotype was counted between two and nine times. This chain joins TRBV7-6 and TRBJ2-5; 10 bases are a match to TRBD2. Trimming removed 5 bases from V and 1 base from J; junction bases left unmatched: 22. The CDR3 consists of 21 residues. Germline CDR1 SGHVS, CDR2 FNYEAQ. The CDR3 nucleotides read TGTGCCAGCAGCCCCGGGGTGACTACTAGCGGGGAATACGAATTCCAAGAGACCCAGTACTTC. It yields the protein CASSPGVTTSGEYEFQETQYF.

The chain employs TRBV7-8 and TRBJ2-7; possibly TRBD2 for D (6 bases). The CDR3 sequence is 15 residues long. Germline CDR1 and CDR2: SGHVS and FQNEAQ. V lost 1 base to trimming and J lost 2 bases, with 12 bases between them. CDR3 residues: CASSLDGGETYEQYF. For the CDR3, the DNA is TGTGCCAGCAGCTTAGATGGCGGGGAGACCTACGAGCAGTACTTC.